Presented here are 21 T cell receptor beta chains from one specimen sequenced in a study of blood T cell repertoires in COVID-19. Data came from immunoSEQ multiplex PCR; TCRdb stores just in-frame clones and leaves some out. Here the sample spans 300,000 to 450,000 clones, around 85% being singletons. Sequenced: peripheral blood. These receptors were collected from a woman under 30 with acute or convalescent COVID-19.

V gene TRBV27 combines with J gene TRBJ2-5, with 13 nucleotides matching TRBD2. CDR1 and CDR2 from the germline V gene are MNHEY and SMNVEV (reference sequence). The junction had 11 bases not matched to a gene; V was cut back by 6 bases and J by 7 bases. The CDR3 sequence is 16 residues long. The CDR3 protein is CASSRLAGGRWGTQYF. DNA for the CDR3: TGTGCCAGCAGCCGACTAGCGGGAGGCCGGTGGGGGACCCAGTACTTC.

This chain uses TRBV5-1 with TRBJ2-5, with a tentative D call TRBD2 (6 bases). The CDR3 is made up of 12 amino acids. The V gene lost 3 bases and the J gene lost 5 bases, with 8 bases spanning the gap. The germline CDR1 and CDR2 sequences are SGHRS and YFSETQ. Here the CDR3 reads CASSWEDETQYF. The CDR3 DNA is TGCGCCAGCAGCTGGGAGGACGAGACCCAGTACTTC.

The rearrangement joins TRBV7-9 to TRBJ2-7; possibly TRBD1 for D (5 bases). Germline V CDR1 and CDR2: SEHNR, FQNEAQ (reference sequence). Trimming left V 3 bases short and J 3 bases short, with 9 bases between. CDR3 length: 13 residues. This CDR3 is CASSLTALYEQYF. CDR3 nucleotides: TGTGCCAGCAGCTTGACAGCCCTCTACGAGCAGTACTTC.

The rearrangement uses TRBV27 and TRBJ2-7; 11 positions match TRBD1. Germline V gene data show CDR1 as MNHEY and CDR2 as SMNVEV (reference sequence). V lost 6 bases to trimming and J lost 5 bases; unmatched junction nucleotides: 9. The CDR3 loop spans 15 amino acids. The CDR3: CASSPYPGQGDEQYF. CDR3 coding DNA: TGTGCCAGCAGCCCCTACCCGGGACAGGGGGACGAGCAGTACTTC.

The chain uses TRBV9 and TRBJ2-3; 10 nucleotides align to TRBD2. The CDR3 has 17 residues. The germline V gene encodes CDR1 SGDLS and CDR2 YYNGEE. The V and J ends lost 2 bases and 2 bases, in that order; junction bases with no gene match: 8. The CDR3 DNA is TGTGCCAGCAGCGTGTACATAGCGGGAGGCAACACAGATACGCAGTATTTT. Translation: CASSVYIAGGNTDTQYF.

This clone was detected only once. Other DNA sequences of this sample code for an identical CDR3. The chain joins TRBV9 to TRBJ1-2; D uncertain. Trimming removed 1 base from V and 2 bases from J, with 9 bases in between. This CDR3 contains 14 residues. Per germline, CDR1 SGDLS and CDR2 YYNGEE. CDR3 region: CASSVISGNYGYTF. The CDR3 DNA is TGTGCCAGCAGCGTAATCTCCGGGAACTATGGCTACACCTTC.

This rearrangement joins TRBV24-1 to TRBJ2-2, with 15 bases that match TRBD2. This CDR3 has 22 amino acids. Looked up from germline, CDR1 is KGHDR and CDR2 is SFDVKD. After removal of 6 bases from V and 6 bases from J, the junction contained 22 bases not matched to a gene. This CDR3 reads CATSSSSPVGLAGGHGPGELFF. The CDR3 DNA is TGTGCCACCAGTAGTAGCTCCCCCGTGGGACTAGCGGGGGGCCACGGACCCGGGGAGCTGTTTTTT.

The CDR3 DNA reads as TGTGCCAGCAGTTTGGGACTGACTAATGAAAAACTGTTTTTT. This sequence encodes CASSLGLTNEKLFF. The chain couples TRBV28 to TRBJ1-4; a possible D gene is TRBD1 (5 bases). CDR1 and CDR2 from the germline V gene are MDHEN and SYDVKM. Between the trimmed V and J ends, which lost 3 bases and 2 bases, there was a span of 7 bases. The CDR3 covers 14 residues.

The V call is TRBV5-5, the J call TRBJ2-5, with TRBD1 as a possible D gene (6 bases). This CDR3 has 13 amino acids. Germline CDR1 is SGHKS and CDR2 is YYEKEE (reference sequence). The ends were cut back, 4 bases at V and 5 bases at J, with 12 bases in the middle. The CDR3 loop reads CASSVQGSETQYF. CDR3 nucleotide sequence: TGTGCCAGCAGCGTACAGGGAAGCGAGACCCAGTACTTC.

V and J are TRBV28 and TRBJ2-6; TRBD2 is a possible D gene (6 bases). The CDR3 loop spans 16 amino acids. Germline CDR1 is MDHEN and CDR2 is SYDVKM. The germline V and J ends were trimmed by 2 bases and 2 bases, with 10 bases remaining between them. CDR3 in amino acids: CASSLGGSPGANVLTF. CDR3 DNA: TGTGCCAGCAGTTTAGGAGGGAGTCCTGGGGCCAACGTCCTGACTTTC.

The CDR3 protein is CASSLGKGAYEQYF. Here the CDR3 DNA reads TGTGCCAGCAGCTTGGGGAAGGGGGCCTACGAGCAGTACTTC. This chain uses TRBV5-6 with TRBJ2-7; tentatively, D is TRBD1 (6 bases). This CDR3 contains 14 residues. V dropped 0 bases and J dropped 2 bases, with 9 bases sitting between them. The V gene's germline CDR1 is SGHDT and CDR2 YYEEEE.

This chain connects TRBV9 to TRBJ2-1, with 7 bases that match TRBD2. The CDR3 is 14 amino acids. Germline V lookup: CDR1 SGDLS, CDR2 YYNGEE. Unmatched junction bases numbered 10, after V lost 4 bases and J lost 9 bases. CDR3 nucleotides: TGTGCCAGCAGCCTCCCTGCTAGCGGAGCTGAGCAGTTCTTC. Encoded protein: CASSLPASGAEQFF.

The chain combines TRBV5-4 with TRBJ2-7, with a weak D call TRBD1 (5 bases). Germline CDR1 is SGHNT and CDR2 is YYREEE (reference sequence). The CDR3 runs to 15 residues. V was trimmed by 1 base and J by 7 bases, leaving 18 bases between them. The DNA for the CDR3 is TGTGCCAGCAGCTTGTCGGCAGGGCCCTTAGGGGAGCAGTACTTC. This translates into CASSLSAGPLGEQYF.

In its sample, this clone was seen many times. The chain combines TRBV15 with TRBJ2-7; a weak D match, TRBD1 (5 bases). This CDR3 contains 15 residues. Germline CDR1 is LNHNV and CDR2 is YYDKDF (reference sequence). With 1 base removed from V and 5 bases from J, the gap between germline ends came to 15 bases. CDR3 nucleotides: TGTGCCACCAGCAGAGTCCGACAGACCGTCCACGAGCAGTACTTC. Protein product: CATSRVRQTVHEQYF.

V is TRBV27 and J is TRBJ1-2; D is perhaps TRBD1 (6 bases). Germline V CDR1 and CDR2: MNHEY, SMNVEV (reference sequence). V shed 7 bases and J shed 8 bases, with 17 bases lying between them. The CDR3 covers 13 residues. CDR3 sequence reads: CASKTQGEDGYTF. In DNA, the CDR3 is TGTGCCAGCAAAACACAGGGTGAAGACGGCTACACCTTC.

The chain employs TRBV28 and TRBJ2-7; D is perhaps TRBD2 (7 bases). The CDR3 runs 14 residues. Germline values: CDR1 MDHEN, CDR2 SYDVKM. V dropped 8 bases and J dropped 5 bases, with 19 bases sitting between them. CDR3 residues: CASFGRQGRDEQYF. The CDR3 DNA reads as TGTGCCAGCTTCGGGAGGCAGGGGCGCGACGAGCAGTACTTC.

The chain has TRBV4-1 and TRBJ2-3; 8 bases fit TRBD2. The CDR3 spans 16 residues. J gave up 5 bases and V 4 bases, and 11 bases lay outside the gene matches. Germline CDR1 MGHRA, CDR2 YSYEKL. The CDR3: CASSPPTGGPGDTQYF. The CDR3 DNA sequence: TGCGCCAGCAGCCCCCCTACGGGAGGGCCAGGAGATACGCAGTATTTT.

The rearrangement joins TRBV2 to TRBJ2-1; 14 bases fit TRBD2. This CDR3 region has 15 residues. Per the germline V gene, CDR1 is SNHLY and CDR2 is FYNNEI. J was trimmed by 7 bases and V by 8 bases; bases with no gene match: 7. This chain's CDR3 is CASQAGLAGVNEQFF. DNA of the CDR3: TGTGCCAGCCAAGCGGGACTAGCGGGGGTTAATGAGCAGTTCTTC.

In regard to this clone: At one end the junction does not follow the germline gene, possibly because of a read error. V is TRBV6-5 and J is TRBJ1-4; maybe TRBD1 (5 bases). This CDR3 spans 15 amino acids. CDR1 and CDR2 from the germline V gene are MNHEY and SVGAGI. This CDR3 is CASSDSTDSNEKLFF. Written as DNA, the CDR3 is TGTGCCAGCAGTGACTCGACAGACTCTAATGAAAAACTGTTTTTT.

This clone was counted a few times. The chain recombines TRBV2 with TRBJ1-5; tentatively, D is TRBD1 (6 bases). The CDR3 consists of 15 residues. Trimming shortened V by 8 bases and J by 1 base, and 15 bases separated the two germline ends. Germline V lookup: CDR1 SNHLY, CDR2 FYNNEI. The chain's CDR3 is CASGGGRGSNQPQHF. CDR3 in DNA: TGTGCCAGCGGGGGGGGGCGAGGAAGCAATCAGCCCCAGCATTTT.

This clone has only one observation. This chain uses TRBV6-1 with TRBJ1-6; no reliable D call. This CDR3 is built from 16 residues. Trimming pared 1 base from V and 2 bases from J, leaving 9 bases between. Per the germline V gene, CDR1 is MNHNS and CDR2 is SASEGT. The CDR3 DNA reads as TGTGCCAGCAGTGAAGATGGGAGCACCTATAATTCACCCCTCCACTTT. This codes for CASSEDGSTYNSPLHF.